This T cell receptor (beta chain) stems from a study of CD8 T cells in Susac syndrome. Notes on the study in general: That the number of individuals in its TCR sequencing and HLA analysis was relatively small was acknowledged by the study.

RNA, at 0.5 to 1 ug, was reverse transcribed with random hexamers. Amplification of the TCR beta CDR3 was carried out by immunoSEQ multiplex PCR, which spanned a total of 54 Vbeta and 13 Jbeta segments. MiXCR, applied by TCRdb to the immunoSEQ multiplex PCR reads, yields one record per CDR3 protein. The sample consists of under 200,000 distinct CDR3 sequences, 90% to 95% of them appearing once. Controls matched for sex and age were healthy donors. Negative isolation yielded the CD8+ and CD4+ T cells, while FACS enriched the TEMRA cells. On this clonotype itself: What it binds is not known.

With 0 bases clipped from V and 5 bases from J, the junction kept 10 bases outside the gene matches. Germline loops: CDR1 SGHRS, CDR2 YFSETQ. The CDR3 runs to 16 residues. The sample consisted of CD4+ T cells from PBMCs. The chain links TRBV5-1 to TRBJ2-5; the match to TRBD2 covers 7 bases. This clonotype was sampled from a human donor in good health. The CDR3 coding sequence is TGCGCCAGCAGCTTGGTATCGGCTAGCGGAGGGGAGACCCAGTACTTC. Translating it yields CASSLVSASGGETQYF.